This TCR beta chain was observed in a study of T cell responses to AZD1222 COVID-19 vaccine. TCRdb keeps only in-frame clones here, not all; method: immunoSEQ multiplex PCR. The sample shows roughly 160,000 clones, 92% of them seen only once. Study findings and constraints: Along spike, vaccine-associated CD4 TCRs were found throughout, with dominance at 160-218 and 743-854.

Trimming pared 4 bases from V and 0 bases from J, leaving 4 bases between. The CDR3 runs to 13 residues. Germline V CDR1 and CDR2: SGHVS, FQNEAQ. Remarks on this clone: Its antigen remains unknown.

The rearrangement uses TRBV7-8 and TRBJ1-5; D unclear. The TCR sequence derives from an adult in good health. Specimen: peripheral blood, collected on day 0 of MenACWY control vaccination. The CDR3 DNA reads as TGTGCCAGCAGCTCTTTTAGCAATCAGCCCCAGCATTTT. This encodes CASSSFSNQPQHF.